These T cell receptor beta chains were read from a single sample in a study of Graves' ophthalmopathy and Graves' hyperthyroidism. TCRdb reprocessed the multiplex PCR reads with MiXCR, giving one entry per CDR3 protein. The table has some 250,000 distinct CDR3 sequences, 40% to 50% seen once; the top ten hold about half. Sequencing was carried out using peripheral blood. The receptors were sampled from an adult man with Graves' ophthalmopathy. Each CDR3 is given with its conserved first and last residue. Fields, in order: CDR3 length, clone size, V gene, D gene, J gene, CDR3 protein, CDR3 DNA. A D gene is named only where the DNA matches it firmly. Rows may omit the clone size; those that give it use once, few, many or a size class.

>14|-|TRBV6-5|TRBD2|TRBJ2-7
CASSKLASSYEQYF
TGTGCCAGCAGTAAACTAGCGTCCTCCTACGAGCAGTACTTC
>16|-|TRBV5-1|TRBD1|TRBJ1-5
CASTIRRTGGGETQHF
TGCGCCAGCACCATCCGGAGGACAGGGGGTGGGGAGACCCAGCATTTT
>12|-|TRBV29-1|-|TRBJ2-7
CSVRTYSYEQYF
TGCAGCGTGAGGACATACTCCTACGAGCAGTACTTC
>15|-|TRBV11-3|-|TRBJ1-1
CASSLGMAGETEAFF
TGTGCCAGCAGCTTAGGGATGGCTGGGGAGACTGAAGCTTTCTTT
>12|few|TRBV13|-|TRBJ1-1
CASSLEVGGAFF
TGTGCCAGCAGCTTAGAGGTGGGGGGAGCTTTCTTT
>15|few|TRBV19|-|TRBJ1-1
CASSMRGTAGTEAFF
TGTGCCAGTAGTATGCGTGGCACGGCGGGCACTGAAGCTTTCTTT
>15|-|TRBV9|-|TRBJ2-7
CASSVAGNRPYEQYF
TGTGCCAGCAGCGTAGCTGGGAACAGGCCCTACGAGCAGTACTTC
>15|once|TRBV5-1|-|TRBJ1-1
CASSGTGSRDTEAFF
TGCGCCAGCAGCGGAACAGGGTCTAGGGACACTGAAGCTTTCTTT
>14|few|TRBV10-3|-|TRBJ1-1
CASRRQTSNTEAFF
TGTGCCAGCAGAAGACAGACGTCGAACACTGAAGCTTTCTTT
>16|once|TRBV28|TRBD2|TRBJ2-7
CASSFRGLAGVGEQYF
TGTGCCAGCAGTTTCCGGGGACTAGCGGGAGTTGGCGAGCAGTACTTC
>12|-|TRBV10-3|-|TRBJ2-5
CAISESRETQYF
TGTGCCATCAGTGAGTCTAGGGAGACCCAGTACTTC
>13|-|TRBV7-9|-|TRBJ2-1
CASTTAAFNEQFF
TGTGCCAGCACGACAGCGGCCTTCAATGAGCAGTTCTTC
>14|few|TRBV9|-|TRBJ1-6
CASSVYDSKSPLHF
TGTGCCAGCAGCGTATACGACAGCAAATCACCCCTCCACTTT